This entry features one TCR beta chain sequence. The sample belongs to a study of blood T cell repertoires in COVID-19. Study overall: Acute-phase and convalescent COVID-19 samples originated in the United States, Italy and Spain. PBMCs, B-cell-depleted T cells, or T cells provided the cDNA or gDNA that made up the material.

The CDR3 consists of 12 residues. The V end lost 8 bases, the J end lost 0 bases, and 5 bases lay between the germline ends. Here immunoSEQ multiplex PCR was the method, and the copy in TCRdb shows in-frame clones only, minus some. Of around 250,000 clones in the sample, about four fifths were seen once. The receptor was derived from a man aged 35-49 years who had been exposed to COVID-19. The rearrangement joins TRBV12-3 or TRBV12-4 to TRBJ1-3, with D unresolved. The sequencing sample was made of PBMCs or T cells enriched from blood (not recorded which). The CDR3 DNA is TGTGCCAGCCACTCCTCTGGAAACACCATATATTTT. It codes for CASHSSGNTIYF.